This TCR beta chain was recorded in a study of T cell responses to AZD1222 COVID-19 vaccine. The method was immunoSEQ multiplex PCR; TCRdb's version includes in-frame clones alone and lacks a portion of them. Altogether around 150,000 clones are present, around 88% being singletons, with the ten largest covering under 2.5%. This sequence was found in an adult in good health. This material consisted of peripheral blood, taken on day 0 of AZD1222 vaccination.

This CDR3 reads CASSVSETEAFF. The CDR3, as DNA: TGTGCCAGCAGCGTCAGTGAAACTGAAGCTTTCTTT. The chain couples TRBV2 to TRBJ1-1, with D unclear. The CDR3 extends over 12 amino acids. The V and J ends lost 6 bases and 5 bases respectively, with 10 bases between them. Germline-derived CDR1 and CDR2 are SNHLY and FYNNEI.